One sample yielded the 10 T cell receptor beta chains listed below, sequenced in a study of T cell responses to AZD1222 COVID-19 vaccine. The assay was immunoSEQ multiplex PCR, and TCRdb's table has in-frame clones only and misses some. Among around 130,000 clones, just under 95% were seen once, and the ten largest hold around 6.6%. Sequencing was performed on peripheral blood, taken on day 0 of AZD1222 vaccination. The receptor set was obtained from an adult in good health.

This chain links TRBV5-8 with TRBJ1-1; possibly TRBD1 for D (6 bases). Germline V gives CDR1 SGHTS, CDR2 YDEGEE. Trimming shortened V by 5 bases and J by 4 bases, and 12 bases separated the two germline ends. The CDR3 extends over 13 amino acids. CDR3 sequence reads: CASRLRGGTEAFF. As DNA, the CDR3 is TGTGCCAGCAGGTTGAGGGGGGGCACTGAAGCTTTCTTT.

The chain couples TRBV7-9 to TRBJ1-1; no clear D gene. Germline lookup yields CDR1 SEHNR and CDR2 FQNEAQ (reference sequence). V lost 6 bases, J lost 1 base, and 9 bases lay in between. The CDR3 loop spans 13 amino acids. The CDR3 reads CASRVIGNTEAFF. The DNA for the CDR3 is TGTGCCAGCAGGGTTATAGGGAACACTGAAGCTTTCTTT.

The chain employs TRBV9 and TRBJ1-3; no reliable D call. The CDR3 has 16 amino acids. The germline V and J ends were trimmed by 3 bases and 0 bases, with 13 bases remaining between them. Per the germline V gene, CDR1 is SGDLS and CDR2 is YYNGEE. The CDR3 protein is CASSATLLGSGNTIYF. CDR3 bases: TGTGCCAGCAGCGCCACGCTTTTGGGCTCTGGAAACACCATATATTTT.

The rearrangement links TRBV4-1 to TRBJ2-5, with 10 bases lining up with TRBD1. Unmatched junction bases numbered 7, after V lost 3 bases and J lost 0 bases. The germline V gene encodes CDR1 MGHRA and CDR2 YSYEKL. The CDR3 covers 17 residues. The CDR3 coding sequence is TGCGCCAGCAGCCACGGCGACAGGGGGCTAGACCAAGAGACCCAGTACTTC. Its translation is CASSHGDRGLDQETQYF.

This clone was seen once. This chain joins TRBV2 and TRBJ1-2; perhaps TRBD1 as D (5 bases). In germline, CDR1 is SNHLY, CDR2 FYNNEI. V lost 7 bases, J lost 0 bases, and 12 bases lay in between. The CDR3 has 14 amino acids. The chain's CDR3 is CASMRGTANYGYTF. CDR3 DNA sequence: TGTGCCAGCATGCGGGGCACAGCTAACTATGGCTACACCTTC.

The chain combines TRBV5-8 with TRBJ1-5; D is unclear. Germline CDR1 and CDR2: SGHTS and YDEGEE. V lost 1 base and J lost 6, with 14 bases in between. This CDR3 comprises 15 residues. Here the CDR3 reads CASSLLTERRQPQHF. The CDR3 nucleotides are TGTGCCAGCAGCTTGTTAACGGAGAGGCGTCAGCCCCAGCATTTT.

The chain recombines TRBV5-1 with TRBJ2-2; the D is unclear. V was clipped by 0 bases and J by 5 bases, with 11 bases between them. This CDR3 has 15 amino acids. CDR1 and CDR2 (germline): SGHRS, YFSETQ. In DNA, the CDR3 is TGCGCCAGCAGCTTGGACATTGGGTTAACCGGGGAGCTGTTTTTT. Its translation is CASSLDIGLTGELFF.

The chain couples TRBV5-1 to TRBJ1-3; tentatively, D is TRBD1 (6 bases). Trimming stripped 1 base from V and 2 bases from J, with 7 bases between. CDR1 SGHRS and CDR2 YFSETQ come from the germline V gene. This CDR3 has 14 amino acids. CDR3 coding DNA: TGCGCCAGCAGCTTGCAGGGGACTGGAAACACCATATATTTT. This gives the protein CASSLQGTGNTIYF.

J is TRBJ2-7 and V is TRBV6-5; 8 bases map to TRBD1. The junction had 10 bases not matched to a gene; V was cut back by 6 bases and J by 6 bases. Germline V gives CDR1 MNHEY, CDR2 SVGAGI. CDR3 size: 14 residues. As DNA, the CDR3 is TGTGCCAGCAGCCCCGGACAGGGTCCGGGCGAGCAGTACTTC. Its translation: CASSPGQGPGEQYF.

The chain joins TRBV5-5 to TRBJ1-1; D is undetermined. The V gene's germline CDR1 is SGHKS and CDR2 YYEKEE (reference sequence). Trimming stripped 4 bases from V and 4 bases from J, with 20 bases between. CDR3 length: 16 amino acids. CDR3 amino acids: CASSPRSVLRPTEAFF. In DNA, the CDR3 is TGTGCCAGCAGCCCCCGTAGTGTATTGAGACCCACTGAAGCTTTCTTT.